The 10 T cell receptor beta chains below were found in one sample sequenced in a study of shared clonotypes between healthy human individuals. Here immunoSEQ multiplex PCR was the method, and the copy in TCRdb shows in-frame clones only, minus some. The sample has under 650,000 clones; 90% to 96% are singletons. Sequenced: naive CD4+ T cells sorted from blood. Subset in this sample: CD45RA+ positively selected. The receptors originated from a woman aged 25-40 years in good health.

This clone was seen just once. The J gene is TRBJ2-1, the V gene TRBV5-4, with D possibly TRBD2 on 5 matching bases. Germline V CDR1 and CDR2: SGHNT, YYREEE (reference sequence). The CDR3 is made up of 16 amino acids. Trimming stripped 1 base from V and 6 bases from J, with 17 bases between. This CDR3 is CASSLTGGKRTNEQFF. As DNA, the CDR3 is TGTGCCAGCAGCTTGACTGGCGGAAAGCGGACCAATGAGCAGTTCTTC.

This sequence joins TRBV6-6 and TRBJ1-4; a weak D match, TRBD1 (5 bases). CDR3 size: 14 residues. The V gene's germline CDR1 is MNHNY and CDR2 SVGAGI (reference sequence). V shed 10 bases and J shed 7 bases, with 19 bases lying between them. CDR3 sequence: CATLAGLYSEKLFF. Written as DNA, the CDR3 is TGTGCCACTCTTGCAGGGTTATACTCTGAAAAACTGTTTTTT.

The V gene is TRBV5-1, the J gene TRBJ1-1; 9 bases map to TRBD1. The germline gives CDR1 SGHRS, CDR2 YFSETQ. Germline trimming cut 2 bases from V and 4 bases from J; bases unmatched to any gene: 6. This CDR3 has 15 amino acids. The CDR3, as DNA: TGCGCCAGCAGCTTCACCGGGACAGGGCGCACTGAAGCTTTCTTT. This encodes CASSFTGTGRTEAFF.

V usage is TRBV5-1 and J usage is TRBJ2-1; possibly TRBD1 or TRBD2 for D (5 bases each). The germline CDR1 and CDR2 sequences are SGHRS and YFSETQ. The CDR3 is 18 residues long. The V end was cut by 4 bases, the J end by 7 bases, with 27 bases between. CDR3 nucleotides: TGCGCCAGCAGCGCCTCGGTACACCGGGGCTTTACGGCGAATGAGCAGTTCTTC. Its protein product is CASSASVHRGFTANEQFF.

This rearrangement joins TRBV5-1 to TRBJ2-5, with TRBD2 as a possible D gene (6 bases). The CDR3 is 14 amino acids. V was trimmed by 4 bases and J by 9 bases, leaving 19 bases between them. Germline assignment: CDR1 SGHRS and CDR2 YFSETQ. CDR3 nucleotide sequence: TGCGCCAGCAGCCGCGGGGCCGCATCCGAGGCCCAGTACTTC. Residues: CASSRGAASEAQYF.

The rearrangement links TRBV19 to TRBJ2-1; D unclear. Deletions cut 0 bases from V and 5 bases from J, with 5 bases between. The CDR3 has 13 residues. In germline, CDR1 is LNHDA, CDR2 SQIVND (reference sequence). The CDR3 bases are TGTGCCAGTAGTATAGATGGGAACAATGAGCAGTTCTTC. It codes for CASSIDGNNEQFF. Combining the CDR3 with reference TRBV19 and TRBJ2-1 gives the whole variable domain DGGITQSPKYLFRKEGQNVTLSCEQNLNHDAMYWYRQDPGQGLRLIYYSQIVNDFQKGDIAEGYSVSREKKESFPLTVTSAQKNPTAFYLCASSIDGNNEQFFGPGTRLTVL.

The J gene is TRBJ2-5, the V gene TRBV28; 7 nucleotides match TRBD1. The end of the DNA aligns better with TRBJ2-7, so the J call may be wrong. The V gene's germline CDR1 is MDHEN and CDR2 SYDVKM. The CDR3 totals 15 residues. The CDR3 DNA reads as TGTGCCAGCAGCCCCCCAGCTGGGACAGCCCACGAGCAGTACTTC. Protein: CASSPPAGTAHEQYF.

This CDR3 reads CASTGVGSEQYF. DNA for the CDR3: TGTGCCAGTACGGGGGTAGGGTCCGAGCAGTACTTC. This sequence joins TRBV5-4 and TRBJ2-7; a weak D match, TRBD2 (6 bases). The CDR3 runs to 12 residues. CDR1 and CDR2 (germline): SGHNT, YYREEE (reference sequence). V was clipped by 8 bases and J by 6 bases, with 15 bases between them.

This chain connects TRBV15 to TRBJ2-7; D is possibly TRBD2 (6 bases). The CDR3 sequence is 15 residues long. Between the trimmed V and J ends, which lost 1 base and 3 bases, there was a span of 13 bases. CDR1 and CDR2 from the germline V gene are LNHNV and YYDKDF (reference sequence). The CDR3 DNA is TGTGCCACCAGCAGAGTCCGGGCGCGGGGCTACGAGCAGTACTTC. Translated: CATSRVRARGYEQYF.

The J gene is TRBJ2-3, the V gene TRBV6-1; the match to TRBD1 covers 9 bases. Germline V lookup: CDR1 MNHNS, CDR2 SASEGT. The ends lost 3 bases at V and 1 base at J; junction bases unmatched: 5. This CDR3 contains 16 residues. The CDR3 DNA sequence: TGTGCCAGCAGTGATACAGGGGGCCACGGCACAGATACGCAGTATTTT. Amino acid sequence: CASSDTGGHGTDTQYF.